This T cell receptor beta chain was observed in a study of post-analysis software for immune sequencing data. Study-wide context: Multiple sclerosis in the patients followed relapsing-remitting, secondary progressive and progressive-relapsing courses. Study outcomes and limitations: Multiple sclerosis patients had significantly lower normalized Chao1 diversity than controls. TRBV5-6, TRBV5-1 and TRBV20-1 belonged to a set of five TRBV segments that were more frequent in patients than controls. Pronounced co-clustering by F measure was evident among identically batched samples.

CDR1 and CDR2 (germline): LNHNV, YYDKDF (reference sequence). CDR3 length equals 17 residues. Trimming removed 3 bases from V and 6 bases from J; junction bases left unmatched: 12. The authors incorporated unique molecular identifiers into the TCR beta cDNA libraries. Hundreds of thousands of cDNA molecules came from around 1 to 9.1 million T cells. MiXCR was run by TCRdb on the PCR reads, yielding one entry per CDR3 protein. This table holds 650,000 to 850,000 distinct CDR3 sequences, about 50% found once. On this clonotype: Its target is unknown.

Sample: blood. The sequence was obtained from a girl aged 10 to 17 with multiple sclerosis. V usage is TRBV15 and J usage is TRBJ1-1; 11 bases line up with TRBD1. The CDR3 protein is CATSRRTGGRTVPEAFF. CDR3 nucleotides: TGTGCCACCAGCAGGCGGACAGGGGGCAGGACGGTTCCTGAAGCTTTCTTT. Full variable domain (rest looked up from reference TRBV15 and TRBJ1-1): DAMVIQNPRYQVTQFGKPVTLSCSQTLNHNVMYWYQQKSSQAPKLLFHYYDKDFNNEADTPDNFQSRRPNTSFCFLDIRSPGLGDTAMYLCATSRRTGGRTVPEAFFGQGTRLTVV.